This T cell receptor beta chain was identified during a study of T-cell memory formation after mild COVID-19 (dated by TCRdb to about 2021). Regarding the research as a whole: Most TCR sequence clusters were specific to one of the two donors. In two donors, T-cell clones that expanded and contracted after mild COVID-19 were followed by sequencing TCRalpha and TCRbeta repertoires longitudinally. The cohort was made up of two young adult volunteers, one female and one male, who were previously healthy. The paper's findings and limits, for the study overall: Some responding clones were found in pre-infection memory, which suggests that pre-existing cross-reactive memory T cells took part in the SARS-CoV-2 response. Clones that contracted from day 15 to 85 showed balanced CD4/CD8 phenotypes, whereas a second wave of clones that expanded from day 15 to 37 leaned towards CD4+. Only a couple of mild cases were covered in the study, and larger cohorts including severe cases with pre-infection samples were considered necessary. SARS-CoV-2 specificity was not confirmed for the second-wave clones peaking on day 37. Contracting CD4+ clones turned up mainly in the CM and EM memory subsets, whereas EMRA was where CD8+ clones were enriched.

At least ten counts were recorded for this clonotype. The antigen it binds to is not known. Base qualities are not at hand, and no much larger clone is one base apart. CDR1 is given as KGHDR and CDR2 as SFDVKD, both from the germline V gene. V is shortened by 3 bases, J by 0 bases, and the region joining them spans 11 bases. The CDR3 measures 16 amino acids from cysteine to phenylalanine. Only the CDR3 region is kept as DNA, spanning 48 bases read in frame from base 1. Ficoll-Paque density gradient centrifugation was the method used to isolate PBMCs. The sequencing machine was an Illumina NovaSeq 6000. Using 5'RACE with constant-segment primers, TCRalpha and TCRbeta cDNA libraries were constructed, with sample barcodes and unique molecular identifiers added in the process. Trizol reagent was used to extract RNA from every sample. Library amplification was performed in two PCR steps, and a second sample barcode and Illumina TruSeq adapters were introduced in the second step. Sequencing of libraries was performed on an Illumina NovaSeq with 2 x 150 bp paired-end reads. The authors' analysis ran thus. The reads were demultiplexed and collapsed into UMI-guided consensus sequences using migec v1.2.7. Using mixcr v2.1.11, UMI consensuses were aligned to TRA and TRB V and J templates and then assembled into clonotypes. A clonotype was counted as expanded or contracted only if both edgeR and NoisET called the change significant, with noise models trained on biological replicates. For edgeR calls, the cutoffs were a false discovery rate-adjusted p below 0.01 and a log2 fold-change threshold of 1. As an exploratory analysis of dynamics, max-normalized trajectories of the 1000 most abundant clonotypes were examined with PCA combined with hierarchical clustering. Each responding clone was given a CD4 or CD8 phenotype based on the CD4+ and CD8+ repertoires, which had been sequenced separately. The public reads were quality trimmed at Q25 with fastp and then assembled into clones with MiXCR by TCRdb, keeping productive beta chains. Entries are consolidated by CDR3 protein sequence, retaining the most common genes and DNA. The V and J calls, along with clone size, are taken from TCRdb and not from the paper's own processing. Counted in this sample were 150,000 to 200,000 distinct CDR3 sequences; approximately 14% of them appeared once. Around 14% of the sample comes from the top ten.

The sequence is built from TRBV24-1 and TRBJ2-1; the D gene is perhaps TRBD2, from 7 matching bases. Source material: PBMCs or a T cell subset sorted from them (not recorded which). The sequence was obtained from an adult woman who had mild COVID-19 (a few samples of this study predate the infection). The sample titles of this study are shuffled in the database, so cell type and time point are left out; the donor was told from shared clones. The CDR3 loop reads CATSDREGGSYNEQFF. The base sequence is TGTGCCACCAGTGATAGGGAGGGGGGCTCCTACAATGAGCAGTTCTTC.